The source of this T cell receptor beta chain is a study of blood T cell repertoires in COVID-19. Whole-study context: Material from acute and convalescent COVID-19 was sourced from the United States, Italy and Spain. The analysed material was cDNA or gDNA that came from T cells, B-cell-depleted T cells, or PBMCs.

Original data processing: Amplified reference gene primers provided the basis for estimating nucleated cell counts. Generated by immunoSEQ multiplex PCR, the TCRdb table keeps only in-frame clones and is missing some. V, J and clone size derive from that table, while D and trimming were established from the DNA sequence. The repertoire holds about 200,000 clones, with 70% to 90% as singletons. Sample: peripheral blood. This clonotype was obtained from a man aged 40-50 years with active or convalescent COVID-19.

CDR3 nucleotide sequence: TGTGCCAGTAAAGTTCGGGACAGGGGGACAGATACGCAGTATTTT. Protein: CASKVRDRGTDTQYF. J is TRBJ2-3 and V is TRBV19; 11 nucleotides align to TRBD1. V shed 7 bases and J 3 bases; nucleotides not matched to a gene: 6. The CDR3 consists of 15 residues. Germline CDR1 reads LNHDA; CDR2 reads SQIVND (reference sequence).